The 11 T cell receptor beta chains given below trace back to one sample, sequenced in a study of blood T cell repertoires in COVID-19. The data were produced by immunoSEQ multiplex PCR, yet TCRdb's version contains in-frame clones alone and is incomplete. Of 190,000 or so clones in the sample, roughly 90% are singletons; the top ten hold roughly 8.4%. Sequences were obtained from PBMCs or T cells enriched from blood (not recorded which). The receptors come from a woman aged 18-29 years who had recovered from COVID-19.

The rearrangement joins TRBV2 to TRBJ1-1; no firm D call. The germline CDR1 and CDR2 sequences are SNHLY and FYNNEI. The CDR3 extends over 14 amino acids. V shed 6 bases and J shed 0 bases, with 11 bases lying between them. The CDR3 nucleotides read TGTGCCAGCAGAGAGGGAGGGCTGAACACTGAAGCTTTCTTT. It is translated as CASREGGLNTEAFF.

This rearrangement joins TRBV24-1 to TRBJ2-3; 10 nucleotides match TRBD2. The CDR3 length is 18 residues. From germline, CDR1 is KGHDR and CDR2 SFDVKD. V lost 1 base to trimming and J lost 2 bases; unmatched junction nucleotides: 8. Here the CDR3 reads CATSDFSQRGGYTDTQYF. The CDR3 coding sequence is TGTGCCACCAGTGATTTTTCCCAGCGGGGGGGATACACAGATACGCAGTATTTT.

The chain joins TRBV3-1 (or the pseudogene TRBV3-2) to TRBJ2-2; the match to TRBD1 covers 7 bases. Germline CDR1 reads LGHDT; CDR2 reads YNNKEL (reference sequence). Losses at the gene ends were 4 bases for V and 2 bases for J; bases not matched to a gene: 10. This CDR3 is 17 amino acids long. DNA for the CDR3: TGTGCCAGCAGCCGCAATACAGGGGCCGTAAACACCGGGGAGCTGTTTTTT. As protein: CASSRNTGAVNTGELFF.

This clone has just a few counts. This chain uses TRBV9 with TRBJ1-2; 9 bases agree with TRBD1. CDR3 length: 14 amino acids. The V and J ends lost 0 bases and 13 bases, in that order; junction bases with no gene match: 10. Germline lookup yields CDR1 SGDLS and CDR2 YYNGEE. The CDR3 nucleotides read TGTGCCAGCAGCGTAGCCGACGGCCGGGACAGGGTCACCTTC. Translated: CASSVADGRDRVTF.

A word on this clone: Additional DNA sequences in this sample encode the identical CDR3. The chain has TRBV5-1 and TRBJ1-1; D is unresolved. CDR1 and CDR2 from the germline V gene are SGHRS and YFSETQ. This CDR3 has 14 residues. Trimming left V 0 bases short and J 0 bases short, with 6 bases between. The CDR3 bases are TGCGCCAGCAGCTTGGCGTACATGAACACTGAAGCTTTCTTT. Amino acid sequence: CASSLAYMNTEAFF. Together with reference TRBV5-1 and TRBJ1-1, the CDR3 gives the full variable domain: KAGVTQTPRYLIKTRGQQVTLSCSPISGHRSVSWYQQTPGQGLQFLFEYFSETQRNKGNFPGRFSGRQFSNSRSEMNVSTLELGDSALYLCASSLAYMNTEAFFGQGTRLTVV.

V usage is TRBV12-3 or TRBV12-4 and J usage is TRBJ1-1, with no clear D. Trimming shortened V by 6 bases and J by 1 base, and 6 bases separated the two germline ends. The CDR3 sequence is 12 residues long. CDR3 nucleotides: TGTGCCAGCAGGTACGGGAACACTGAAGCTTTCTTT. It yields the protein CASRYGNTEAFF.

The V call is TRBV6-2 or TRBV6-3, the J call TRBJ2-4; TRBD1 matches at 7 bases. The CDR3 has 17 amino acids. J was trimmed by 0 bases and V by 6 bases; bases with no gene match: 11. Germline V lookup: CDR1 MNHEY, CDR2 SVGEGT. In nucleotides, the CDR3 is TGTGCCAGCAGCGAGGGACAGACATTGCTAGCCAAAAACATTCAGTACTTC. This encodes CASSEGQTLLAKNIQYF.

The chain combines TRBV10-3 with TRBJ1-5; 9 bases are a match to TRBD1. CDR3 length equals 15 residues. Per germline, CDR1 ENHRY and CDR2 SYGVKD. V trimming: 0 bases; J trimming: 4 bases; junction bases outside the gene matches: 1. The CDR3 loop is CAISESGQGNQPQHF. The CDR3 region has the DNA TGTGCCATCAGTGAGTCGGGACAGGGAAATCAGCCCCAGCATTTT.

This chain connects TRBV4-1 to TRBJ1-5; D is perhaps TRBD1 (6 bases). This CDR3 is built from 16 residues. Per the germline V gene, CDR1 is MGHRA and CDR2 is YSYEKL. V lost 0 bases, J lost 4 bases, and 13 bases lay in between. This CDR3 reads CASSQERGTSNQPQHF. For the CDR3, the DNA is TGCGCCAGCAGCCAAGAAAGGGGGACATCGAATCAGCCCCAGCATTTT.

CDR3 sequence reads: CATRTETGGSGELFF. CDR3 DNA: TGTGCCACCAGGACGGAGACAGGGGGATCCGGGGAGCTGTTTTTT. This chain uses TRBV24-1 with TRBJ2-2, with 9 bases fitting TRBD1. Germline-derived CDR1 and CDR2 are KGHDR and SFDVKD. This CDR3 region has 15 residues. Trimming removed 7 bases from V and 6 bases from J; junction bases left unmatched: 8.

The rearrangement uses TRBV23-1 and TRBJ2-7; 7 positions agree with TRBD1. TRBV23-1 is marked as an open reading frame, function uncertain. CDR3 length equals 15 residues. V lost 0 bases to trimming and J lost 9 bases; unmatched junction nucleotides: 11. CDR3 sequence (DNA): TGCGCCAGCAGTCAATCGAGAGGGACAGCTCTCGGGCAGTACTTC. Amino acids: CASSQSRGTALGQYF.